This T cell receptor beta chain appears in the sequencing data of a study of T cells in Graves' hyperthyroidism and ophthalmopathy. About the research overall: Peripheral blood was obtained at initial diagnosis, preceding any treatment.

Whole-study results and caveats: Within blood appeared most thyroid clonotypes that had expanded above 0.001.

This clonotype was detected many times. Its specificity is unknown. Graves' hyperthyroidism showing no ophthalmopathy progression within 18 months was considered stable. Uncontrolled infection, other autoimmune disease, pregnancy or lactation led to exclusion. RNA transcripts provided the source from which TCR beta CDR3 regions were amplified. A first-round RT-PCR of the TCR CDR3 used the HTBI primer set. In TCRdb, the multiplex PCR reads were re-called with MiXCR into one record per CDR3 protein. The data contain 650,000 to 750,000 distinct CDR3 sequences, 13% to 15% of them singletons. V shed 10 bases and J shed 0 bases, with 11 bases lying between them. From germline, CDR1 is SEHNR and CDR2 FQNEAQ (reference sequence). The CDR3 spans 13 residues.

The chain employs TRBV7-9 and TRBJ2-3; D is unclear. Sequencing was performed on blood. This receptor was obtained from a woman aged 18-29 years with Graves' hyperthyroidism. This CDR3 reads CATTLTSTDTQYF. DNA for the CDR3: TGTGCCACCACCCTTACTAGCACAGATACGCAGTATTTT. The full variable domain, with the rest looked up from reference TRBV7-9 and TRBJ2-3, is DTGVSQNPRHKITKRGQNVTFRCDPISEHNRLYWYRQTLGQGPEFLTYFQNEAQLEKSRLLSDRFSAERPKGSFSTLEIQRTEQGDSAMYLCATTLTSTDTQYFGPGTRLTVL.